One and the same sample provided the 5 T cell receptor beta chains below, sequenced in a study of cytotoxic CD8 clonotypes in ibrutinib-treated CLL. Libraries were prepared by immunoSEQ multiplex PCR; TCRdb keeps only in-frame clonotypes and omits some of them. The profile shows some 290,000 clones, around four fifths of them singletons. The sample was PBMCs, taken before ibrutinib treatment. These receptors were taken from a human donor with chronic lymphocytic leukemia.

This rearrangement joins TRBV5-1 to TRBJ2-2, with 7 bases matching TRBD1. The germline V gene has CDR1 SGHRS and CDR2 YFSETQ. The CDR3 extends over 16 amino acids. The ends lost 0 bases at V and 2 bases at J; junction bases unmatched: 4. The CDR3, as DNA: TGCGCCAGCAGCTTGGCAGCAGGGGGTAACACCGGGGAGCTGTTTTTT. It codes for CASSLAAGGNTGELFF.

Comments on this clone: A far larger clone is only one base removed, so a read error is likely. The chain links TRBV25-1 to TRBJ2-2; D is unresolved. The germline V and J ends were trimmed by 4 bases and 1 base, with 4 bases remaining between them. The CDR3 length is 13 residues. The germline gives CDR1 MGHDK, CDR2 SYGVNS. CDR3 amino acids: CASSAGNTGELFF. The CDR3 coding sequence is TGTGCCAGCAGTGCCGGGAACACCGGGGAGCTGTTTTTT.

The chain employs TRBV2 and TRBJ2-3; no clear D gene. Germline V gene data show CDR1 as SNHLY and CDR2 as FYNNEI. The CDR3 consists of 15 residues. V was cut by 8 bases and J by 0 bases, with 15 bases left in between. The CDR3 loop is CASLRELDSTDTQYF. As DNA, the CDR3 is TGTGCCAGCTTGAGAGAGTTGGATAGCACAGATACGCAGTATTTT.

The V call is TRBV5-1, the J call TRBJ2-4; 9 bases fit TRBD1. This CDR3 region has 15 residues. Germline V gene sequence: CDR1 SGHRS, CDR2 YFSETQ. V trimming: 4 bases; J trimming: 3 bases; junction bases outside the gene matches: 5. CDR3 in amino acids: CASSLDRGGKNIQYF. The CDR3 nucleotides are TGCGCCAGCAGCCTGGACAGGGGTGGCAAAAACATTCAGTACTTC. Based on the CDR3 plus reference TRBV5-1 and TRBJ2-4, the full variable domain is KAGVTQTPRYLIKTRGQQVTLSCSPISGHRSVSWYQQTPGQGLQFLFEYFSETQRNKGNFPGRFSGRQFSNSRSEMNVSTLELGDSALYLCASSLDRGGKNIQYFGAGTRLSVL.

The CDR3 reads CASRRITGGSYEQYF. The CDR3 bases are TGTGCCAGCAGACGCATTACAGGGGGCTCCTACGAGCAGTACTTC. The V gene is TRBV6-5, the J gene TRBJ2-7; 8 bases agree with TRBD1. This CDR3 spans 15 amino acids. V lost 6 bases and J lost 0; bases outside the gene matches: 7. The V gene's germline CDR1 is MNHEY and CDR2 SVGAGI.